This TCR beta chain was found in a study of CD8+CD57+ T cells in acquired aplastic anemia. Turning to the study itself: Sorted CD4+ and CD8+ cells yielded roughly 3.5 ug of DNA on average. Healthy donors had, on average, roughly 9.8 million reads for their CD4+ cells.

Study-wide findings and caveats: It was found that under 30 CD8+ CDR3 sequences were shared between patients and controls. Patients were compared with controls for CD8+ Simpson's diversity, and no significant difference emerged.

This clonotype appeared many times. Its specificity is not known. It was genomic DNA that served as the template for profiling TCR beta VDJ and CDR3. TCRdb passed the reads through MiXCR, listing each CDR3 protein once. The sample has about 110,000 distinct CDR3 sequences, around 53% seen once; the top ten hold about a third. The specimen sequenced was sorted CD4+, CD8+, or CD8+CD57+ T cells (not recorded which) from PBMCs. The receptor was isolated from a human donor in good health, serving as a control.

As DNA, the CDR3 is TGTGCCAGCACAACGACACGGGATTCACCCCTCCACTTT. Encoded protein: CASTTTRDSPLHF. The gene calls are TRBV5-4 and TRBJ1-6; D uncertain. V lost 6 bases, J lost 8 bases, and 12 bases lay in between. This CDR3 comprises 13 residues. Germline loops: CDR1 SGHNT, CDR2 YYREEE (reference sequence).